The 7 T cell receptor beta chains below all came from one sample that was sequenced in a study of blood T cell repertoires in COVID-19. Sequencing used immunoSEQ multiplex PCR; TCRdb keeps in-frame clones, though not all of them. The sample includes over 70,000 clones, approximately 84% of them seen just once. Sequencing used peripheral blood. These receptors originate from an older man with COVID-19, enrolled during active disease.

This rearrangement joins TRBV9 to TRBJ2-3, with 7 positions matching TRBD2. The V and J ends lost 3 bases and 3 bases, in that order; junction bases with no gene match: 7. CDR1 is SGDLS and CDR2 is YYNGEE in the germline V gene. This CDR3 contains 15 residues. The CDR3 here is CASSGDGRETDTQYF. The CDR3 bases are TGTGCCAGCAGCGGGGATGGGAGGGAGACAGATACGCAGTATTTT.

This clone has more than one count but fewer than ten. V gene TRBV6-1 combines with J gene TRBJ1-5; TRBD1 agrees at 8 bases. Germline CDR1 reads MNHNS; CDR2 reads SASEGT. This CDR3 has 16 amino acids. V lost 2 bases and J lost 7; bases outside the gene matches: 10. The CDR3 DNA reads as TGTGCCAGCAGTGAACCCAAGTCAGGGGGCAGGCAGCCCCAGCATTTT. This sequence encodes CASSEPKSGGRQPQHF.

The rearrangement links TRBV7-9 to TRBJ1-2; D unresolved. V dropped 0 bases and J dropped 3 bases, with 2 bases sitting between them. The CDR3 extends over 12 amino acids. CDR1 and CDR2 from the germline V gene are SEHNR and FQNEAQ (reference sequence). In nucleotides, the CDR3 is TGTGCCAGCAGCTTAGCCGACTATGGCTACACCTTC. Its translation: CASSLADYGYTF.

This clone is a singleton in its sample. The chain has TRBV7-9 and TRBJ2-7; no clear D. Trimming took 5 bases from V and 0 from J, leaving 8 bases between them. The CDR3 loop spans 13 amino acids. Germline-derived CDR1 and CDR2 are SEHNR and FQNEAQ (reference sequence). In DNA form, the CDR3 reads TGTGCCAGCAGCCCCCCGGGCTCCTACGAGCAGTACTTC. Translation: CASSPPGSYEQYF.

The chain has TRBV6-2 or TRBV6-3 and TRBJ2-3; 7 bases fit TRBD1. This CDR3 is 17 amino acids long. CDR1 is MNHEY and CDR2 is SVGEGT in the germline V gene. The V and J ends lost 5 bases and 2 bases, in that order; junction bases with no gene match: 13. The CDR3 sequence is CASSQPRGPFPTDTQYF. For the CDR3, the DNA is TGTGCCAGCAGTCAACCAAGGGGGCCCTTTCCCACAGATACGCAGTATTTT.

V is TRBV4-2 and J is TRBJ2-7; possible D gene TRBD2, 6 bases. CDR1 and CDR2 from the germline V gene are LGHNA and YNFKEQ. Deletions cut 4 bases from V and 7 bases from J, with 11 bases between. The length of the CDR3 is 12 residues. The CDR3 spells CASSPSGGEQYF. The CDR3 nucleotides read TGTGCCAGCAGCCCCAGTGGAGGGGAGCAGTACTTC.

This chain uses TRBV6-6 with TRBJ2-5, with D tentatively TRBD2 (6 bases). Trimming took 6 bases from V and 5 from J, leaving 22 bases between them. The CDR3 is made up of 16 amino acids. Looked up from germline, CDR1 is MNHNY and CDR2 is SVGAGI (reference sequence). The CDR3 sequence: CASRNRRTTSGETQYF. CDR3 in DNA: TGTGCCAGCAGGAACCGAAGGACTACCTCAGGCGAGACCCAGTACTTC.